This T cell receptor beta chain was sequenced in a study of T-cell reconstitution after alpha-beta-depleted transplantation in children. This clonotype has ten or more counts. Trimming shortened V by 2 bases and J by 4 bases, and 11 bases separated the two germline ends. Germline CDR1 and CDR2: SGHTA and FQGNSA. This CDR3 spans 15 amino acids. The TCRbeta library was prepared with unique molecular identifiers. One entry per CDR3 protein results from TCRdb running MiXCR on the PCR reads. The sample consists of approximately 640,000 distinct CDR3 sequences, 16% of them appearing once. This material consisted of PBMCs from the stem cell graft donor, taken from the stem cell graft. The clonotype comes from a human donor who donated a stem cell graft to a child with acute myeloid leukemia. The J gene is TRBJ2-2, the V gene TRBV7-2; D is unclear. Here the CDR3 reads CASSLRRDGTGELFF. CDR3 coding DNA: TGTGCCAGCAGCTTAAGGAGAGACGGCACCGGGGAGCTGTTTTTT.